The clone carrying this T cell receptor (beta chain) was observed at least ten times. Its target is unknown. TCRdb ran MiXCR on the 5' RACE reads and lists one entry per CDR3 protein. The sample lists roughly 47,000 distinct CDR3 sequences; under 7.5% were seen once. This sample was included in a study of T-cell memory formation after mild COVID-19. Overall study context: TCR clustering was largely donor specific.

Study-wide results and caveats: SARS-CoV-2 specificity of second-wave clones peaking day 37 was unconfirmed. Later expanders leaned toward CD4+, whereas clones contracting from day 15 to 85 were balanced CD4/CD8.

Sequenced material: PBMCs or a T cell subset sorted from them (not recorded which). The origin of this receptor is a young man who had mild COVID-19 (a few samples of this study predate the infection). Cell type and time point are not known.

As DNA, the CDR3 is TGTGCCAGCAGTTACCTGGGGCTAGCGGGGGGACATCATCAGTACTTC. It codes for CASSYLGLAGGHHQYF. The chain combines TRBV6-2 or TRBV6-3 with TRBJ2-4; 11 bases match TRBD2. Trimming cost V 2 bases and J 12 bases; bases outside gene matches: 12. Germline V gives CDR1 MNHEY, CDR2 SVGEGT. CDR3 length: 16 residues.